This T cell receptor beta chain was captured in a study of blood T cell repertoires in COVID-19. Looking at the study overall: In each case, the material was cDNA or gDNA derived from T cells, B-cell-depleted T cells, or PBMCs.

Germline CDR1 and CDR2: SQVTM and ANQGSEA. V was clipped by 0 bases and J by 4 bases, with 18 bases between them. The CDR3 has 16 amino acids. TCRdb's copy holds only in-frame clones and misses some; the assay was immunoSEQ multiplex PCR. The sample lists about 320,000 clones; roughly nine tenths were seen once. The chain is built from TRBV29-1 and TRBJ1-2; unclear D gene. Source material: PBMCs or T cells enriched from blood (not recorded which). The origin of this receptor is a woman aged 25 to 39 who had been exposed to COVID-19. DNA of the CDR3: TGCAGCGTTGAAGAGTCGGCACAGCGGGTAGGCTATGGCTACACCTTC. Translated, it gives CSVEESAQRVGYGYTF.